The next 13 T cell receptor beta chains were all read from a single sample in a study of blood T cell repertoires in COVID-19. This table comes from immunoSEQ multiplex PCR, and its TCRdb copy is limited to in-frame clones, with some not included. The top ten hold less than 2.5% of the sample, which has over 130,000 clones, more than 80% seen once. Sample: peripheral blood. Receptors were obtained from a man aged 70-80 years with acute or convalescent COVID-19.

The CDR3 DNA sequence: TGTGCCAGCAGGACAGGGGTCTACGAGCAGTACTTC. Translating gives CASRTGVYEQYF. This chain uses TRBV25-1 with TRBJ2-7; 8 bases fit TRBD1. CDR1 and CDR2 (germline): MGHDK, SYGVNS. J was trimmed by 3 bases and V by 6 bases; bases with no gene match: 1. CDR3 length equals 12 residues.

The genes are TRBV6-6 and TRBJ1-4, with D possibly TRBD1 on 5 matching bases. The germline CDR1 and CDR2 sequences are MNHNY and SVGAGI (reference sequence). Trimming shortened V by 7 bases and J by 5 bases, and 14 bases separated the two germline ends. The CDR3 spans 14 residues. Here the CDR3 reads CASNQGGRNEKLFF. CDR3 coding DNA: TGTGCCAGCAACCAGGGAGGACGGAATGAAAAACTGTTTTTT.

CDR3 protein: CASSLGQGPHNEQFF. For the CDR3, the DNA is TGTGCCAGCAGCTTAGGACAGGGGCCCCACAATGAGCAGTTCTTC. The chain recombines TRBV11-2 with TRBJ2-1, with 8 bases matching TRBD1. This CDR3 has 15 residues. Germline trimming cut 1 base from V and 5 bases from J; bases unmatched to any gene: 4. The V gene's germline CDR1 is SGHAT and CDR2 FQNNGV.

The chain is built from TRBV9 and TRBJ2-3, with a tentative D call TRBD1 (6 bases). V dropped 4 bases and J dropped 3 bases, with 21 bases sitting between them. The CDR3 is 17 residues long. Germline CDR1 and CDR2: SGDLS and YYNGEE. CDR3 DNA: TGTGCCAGCAGCCCTCGGACAGCGATGGTTGGTACAGATACGCAGTATTTT. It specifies CASSPRTAMVGTDTQYF.

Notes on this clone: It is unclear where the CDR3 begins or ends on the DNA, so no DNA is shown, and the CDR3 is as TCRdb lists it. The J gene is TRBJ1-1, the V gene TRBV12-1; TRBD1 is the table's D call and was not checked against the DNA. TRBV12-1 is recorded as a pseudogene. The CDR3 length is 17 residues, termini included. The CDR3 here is CASRKFISDRYDCEAFF.

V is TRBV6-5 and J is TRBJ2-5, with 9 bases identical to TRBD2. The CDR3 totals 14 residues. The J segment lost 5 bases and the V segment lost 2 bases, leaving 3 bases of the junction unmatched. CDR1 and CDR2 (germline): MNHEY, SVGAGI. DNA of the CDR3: TGTGCCAGCAGTTACGGCGGGGGGGCGGAGACCCAGTACTTC. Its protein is CASSYGGGAETQYF.

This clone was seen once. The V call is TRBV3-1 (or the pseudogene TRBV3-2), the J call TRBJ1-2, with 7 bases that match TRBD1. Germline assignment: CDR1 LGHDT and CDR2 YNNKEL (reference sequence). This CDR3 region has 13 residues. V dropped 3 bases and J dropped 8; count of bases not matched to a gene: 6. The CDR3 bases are TGTGCCAGCAGCCACGACAGGGTCGACGGCTACACCTTC. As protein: CASSHDRVDGYTF.

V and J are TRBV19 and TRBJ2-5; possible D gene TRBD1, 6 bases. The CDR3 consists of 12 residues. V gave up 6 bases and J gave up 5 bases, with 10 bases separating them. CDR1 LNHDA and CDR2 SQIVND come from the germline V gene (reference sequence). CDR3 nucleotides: TGTGCCAGTAGCCCAGGGGTGGAGACCCAGTACTTC. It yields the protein CASSPGVETQYF.

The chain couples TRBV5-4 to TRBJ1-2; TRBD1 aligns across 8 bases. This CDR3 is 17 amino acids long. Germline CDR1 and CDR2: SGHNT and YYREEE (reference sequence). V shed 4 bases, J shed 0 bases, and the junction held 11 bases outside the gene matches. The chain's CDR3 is CASSRDRPPPANYGYTF. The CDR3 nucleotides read TGTGCCAGCAGCCGGGACAGGCCCCCACCCGCTAACTATGGCTACACCTTC.

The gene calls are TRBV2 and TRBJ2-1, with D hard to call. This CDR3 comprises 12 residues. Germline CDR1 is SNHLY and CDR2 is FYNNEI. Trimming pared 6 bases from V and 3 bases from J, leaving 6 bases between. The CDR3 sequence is CASRLDYNEQFF. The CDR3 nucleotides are TGTGCCAGCAGGCTAGACTACAATGAGCAGTTCTTC. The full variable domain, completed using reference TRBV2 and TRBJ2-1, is EPEVTQTPSHQVTQMGQEVILRCVPISNHLYFYWYRQILGQKVEFLVSFYNNEISEKSEIFDDQFSVERPDGSNFTLKIRSTKLEDSAMYFCASRLDYNEQFFGPGTRLTVL.

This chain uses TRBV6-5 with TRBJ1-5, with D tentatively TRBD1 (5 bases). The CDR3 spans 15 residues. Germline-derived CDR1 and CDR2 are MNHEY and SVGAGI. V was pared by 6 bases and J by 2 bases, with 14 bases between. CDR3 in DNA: TGTGCCAGCAGCCGCAGGGTATCCGGCAATCAGCCCCAGCATTTT. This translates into CASSRRVSGNQPQHF.

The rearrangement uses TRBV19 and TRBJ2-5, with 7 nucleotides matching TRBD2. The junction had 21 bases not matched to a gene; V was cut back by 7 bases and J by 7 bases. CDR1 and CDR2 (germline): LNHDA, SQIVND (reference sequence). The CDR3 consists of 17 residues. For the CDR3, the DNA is TGTGCCAGTAACAGGACCAACCTTCTAGCGACGGGGGGGACCCAGTACTTC. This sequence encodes CASNRTNLLATGGTQYF.

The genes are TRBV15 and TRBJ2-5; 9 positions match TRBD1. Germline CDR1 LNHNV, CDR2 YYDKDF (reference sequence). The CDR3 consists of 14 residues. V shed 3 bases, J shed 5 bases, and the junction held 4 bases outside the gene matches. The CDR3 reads CATSRDRGSETQYF. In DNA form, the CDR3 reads TGTGCCACCAGCAGGGACAGGGGATCGGAGACCCAGTACTTC.